The 24 T cell receptor beta chains given below trace back to one sample, sequenced in a study of regulatory T cells in long-lasting Graves disease. Assembly of TCR beta libraries relied on iRepertoire HTBI primers together with Arm-PCR of CDR3 regions. One entry per CDR3 protein, called by TCRdb with MiXCR from the multiplex PCR reads. The data hold about 240,000 distinct CDR3 sequences, with roughly a fifth observed a single time. Time point noted: newly diagnosed GD, antithyroid drugs for less than 3 months. Generation of the TCR library employed RNA extracted from PBMCs. The sample here was peripheral blood mononuclear cells (PBMCs), taken at new diagnosis, from a patient treated with antithyroid drugs. The receptor set was obtained from a female donor with Graves disease.

In its sample, this clonotype was seen a few times. A read error is possible here, since a much larger clone lies one base away. The J gene is TRBJ2-3, the V gene TRBV28, with 9 bases matching TRBD2. After removal of 7 bases from V and 8 bases from J, the junction contained 10 bases not matched to a gene. Germline CDR1 MDHEN, CDR2 SYDVKM. This CDR3 has 14 amino acids. CDR3 residues: CASNLGPAGGTQYF. CDR3 in DNA: TGTGCCAGCAACCTGGGGCCAGCGGGGGGTACGCAGTATTTT.

The rearrangement joins TRBV6-1 to TRBJ1-4; D may be TRBD1 (6 bases). The germline V and J ends were trimmed by 6 bases and 4 bases, with 18 bases remaining between them. Germline CDR1 reads MNHNS; CDR2 reads SASEGT. There are 16 residues in the CDR3. CDR3 DNA sequence: TGTGCCAGCAGCCTTTCCTGGACAGACATTAATGAAAAACTGTTTTTT. Translation gives CASSLSWTDINEKLFF.

This clonotype was counted many times. This chain connects TRBV12-3 or TRBV12-4 to TRBJ2-7; 11 bases match TRBD1. J gave up 9 bases and V 8 bases, and 21 bases lay outside the gene matches. This CDR3 spans 17 amino acids. The CDR3 coding sequence is TGTGCCAGCGCGACCGGGACAGGGGGTATACGATCGTCTTCGCAGTACTTC. Translating gives CASATGTGGIRSSSQYF.

This clonotype was counted only a few times. One base away lies a much larger clone, so this may be a sequencing read error. The rearrangement joins TRBV29-1 to TRBJ2-7, with D possibly matching TRBD2 (7 bases). Trimming pared 6 bases from V and 2 bases from J, leaving 17 bases between. Germline CDR1 and CDR2: SQVTM and ANQGSEA. CDR3 length: 14 residues. The CDR3 DNA reads as TGCAGCGTGGGGGGGGGCCCCCGGCCCTACGAGCAGTACTTC. Amino acid sequence: CSVGGGPRPYEQYF.

V is TRBV27 and J is TRBJ2-5; TRBD2 aligns across 7 bases. The J segment lost 1 base and the V segment lost 8 bases, leaving 1 base of the junction unmatched. Germline V gene lookup returns CDR1 MNHEY and CDR2 SMNVEV (reference sequence). The CDR3 sequence is 12 residues long. The CDR3 nucleotides read TGTGCCAGCTGGACTAGCCAAGAGACCCAGTACTTC. This sequence encodes CASWTSQETQYF.

In the case of this clonotype: A much bigger clone sits one base away, suggesting this may be a read error. The chain carries TRBV12-3 or TRBV12-4 and TRBJ2-3, with D tentatively TRBD1 (6 bases). The CDR3 sequence is 16 residues long. CDR3 in amino acids: CASSLGQLGVTDTQYF. The DNA of the CDR3 is TGTGCCAGCAGCTTAGGACAGCTCGGAGTCACAGATACGCAGTATTTT.

This clonotype was recorded at least ten times. V gene TRBV19 combines with J gene TRBJ1-5; no reliable D call. Trimming took off 5 bases at V and 7 bases at J, with 12 bases between the two ends. This CDR3 contains 13 residues. Germline V gene data show CDR1 as LNHDA and CDR2 as SQIVND (reference sequence). The CDR3 region has the DNA TGTGCCAGTAGTCCCGGGGTAGGACAGCCCCAGCATTTT. This encodes CASSPGVGQPQHF.

This clonotype was seen many times. V gene TRBV30 combines with J gene TRBJ1-2, with a tentative D call TRBD1 (6 bases). The CDR3 has 11 amino acids. V lost 7 bases to trimming and J lost 4 bases, with 10 bases between them. Germline V CDR1 and CDR2: GTSNPN, SVGIG (reference sequence). The CDR3 nucleotides read TGTGCCTCGGACAGTCCCTATGGCTACACCTTC. Its translation: CASDSPYGYTF.

The table lists this clonotype with many counts. J is TRBJ2-5 and V is TRBV10-1; the D is unclear. CDR1 is WNHNN and CDR2 is SYGVQD in the germline V gene (reference sequence). The CDR3 contains 13 residues. Trimming removed 3 bases at V and 3 bases at J, with 8 bases between. Here the CDR3 DNA reads TGCGCCAGCAGTGACGGACGGGAAGAGACCCAGTACTTC. Its protein is CASSDGREETQYF.

This clonotype was observed a handful of times. The J gene is TRBJ2-3, the V gene TRBV10-1; no firm D call. V gave up 5 bases and J gave up 0 bases, with 12 bases separating them. The CDR3 length is 15 residues. Germline CDR1 WNHNN, CDR2 SYGVQD (reference sequence). The CDR3 coding sequence is TGCGCCAGCAGTAGGACGGTGACTAGCACAGATACGCAGTATTTT. Translated: CASSRTVTSTDTQYF.

V gene TRBV10-3 combines with J gene TRBJ1-5, with 10 bases lining up with TRBD1. Trimming removed 2 bases from V and 5 bases from J; junction bases left unmatched: 6. CDR3 length: 16 residues. The germline gives CDR1 ENHRY, CDR2 SYGVKD. CDR3 residues: CAISERQGAGDQPQHF. The CDR3 DNA reads as TGTGCCATCAGTGAGCGACAGGGGGCCGGGGATCAGCCCCAGCATTTT.

This clonotype was found many times. The V and J genes are TRBV29-1 and TRBJ2-5, with D tentatively TRBD1 or TRBD2 (5 bases each). CDR3 length: 14 amino acids. Germline loops: CDR1 SQVTM, CDR2 ANQGSEA. The V and J ends lost 6 bases and 4 bases respectively, with 18 bases between them. The CDR3 coding sequence is TGCAGCGTGCCCGGGACGCTACGAGGAGAGACCCAGTACTTC. This gives the protein CSVPGTLRGETQYF. Drawing the rest from reference TRBV29-1 and TRBJ2-5, the complete variable domain is SAVISQKPSRDICQRGTSLTIQCQVDSQVTMMFWYRQQPGQSLTLIATANQGSEATYESGFVIDKFPISRPNLTFSTLTVSNMSPEDSSIYLCSVPGTLRGETQYFGPGTRLLVL.

The J gene is TRBJ2-6, the V gene TRBV7-2; no reliable D call. Germline values: CDR1 SGHTA, CDR2 FQGNSA. The germline V and J ends were trimmed by 5 bases and 0 bases, with 11 bases remaining between them. The CDR3 consists of 16 residues. The CDR3 DNA reads as TGTGCCAGCAGCAACATACCAAGCTCTGGGGCCAACGTCCTGACTTTC. Its protein is CASSNIPSSGANVLTF. Drawing the rest from reference TRBV7-2 and TRBJ2-6, the complete variable domain is GAGVSQSPSNKVTEKGKDVELRCDPISGHTALYWYRQSLGQGLEFLIYFQGNSAPDKSGLPSDRFSAERTGGSVSTLTIQRTQQEDSAVYLCASSNIPSSGANVLTFGAGSRLTVL.

This clonotype appeared a single time. The chain employs TRBV18 and TRBJ1-5; D remains unclear. CDR3 size: 15 residues. V was shortened by 2 bases and J by 4 bases, with 12 bases between the two germline ends. Germline-derived CDR1 and CDR2 are KGHSH and LQKENI. In DNA form, the CDR3 reads TGTGCCAGCTCACCAGGTTTAGTCACTAATCAGCCCCAGCATTTT. Protein product: CASSPGLVTNQPQHF.

This clonotype was seen more than once but under ten times. The chain has TRBV7-3 and TRBJ2-1, with D tentatively TRBD2 (6 bases). Germline CDR1 SGHTA, CDR2 FQGTGA. This CDR3 contains 16 residues. V gave up 5 bases and J gave up 3 bases, with 17 bases separating them. The DNA for the CDR3 is TGTGCCAGCAGCCTGGGACTCCCGGTGGGCTACAATGAGCAGTTCTTC. This sequence encodes CASSLGLPVGYNEQFF.

There are many counts of this clonotype. This sequence joins TRBV20-1 and TRBJ1-4, with D unresolved. CDR3 length equals 15 residues. The V and J ends lost 3 bases and 4 bases respectively, with 15 bases between them. Germline V gives CDR1 DFQATT, CDR2 SNEGSKA (reference sequence). In DNA, the CDR3 is TGCAGTGCTAGTTATACCGGGATCTTTAATGAAAAACTGTTTTTT. It codes for CSASYTGIFNEKLFF.

This clonotype was counted at least ten times. The chain joins TRBV7-2 to TRBJ1-2, with TRBD1 matching over 7 bases. Germline V gives CDR1 SGHTA, CDR2 FQGNSA. The length of the CDR3 is 16 residues. V gave up 4 bases and J gave up 6 bases; unmatched junction bases: 14. As DNA, the CDR3 is TGTGCCAGCAGCTCACCCCCAGGGGGAGTGAAGAATGGCTACACCTTC. This sequence encodes CASSSPPGGVKNGYTF.

This clonotype was seen ten or more times. The V gene is TRBV7-2, the J gene TRBJ2-1, with TRBD2 matching over 8 bases. Germline V gene lookup returns CDR1 SGHTA and CDR2 FQGNSA. The V gene end was trimmed by 2 bases and the J gene end by 10 bases; junction bases not matched to a gene: 7. The CDR3 runs to 14 residues. The CDR3 DNA follows: TGTGCCAGCAGCTTAAAGCGGGGGTTTGGGGAGCAGTTCTTC. This sequence encodes CASSLKRGFGEQFF.

V gene TRBV19 combines with J gene TRBJ2-1; tentatively, D is TRBD1 or TRBD2 (5 bases each). CDR1 LNHDA and CDR2 SQIVND come from the germline V gene (reference sequence). CDR3 size: 14 residues. The V end lost 4 bases, the J end lost 7 bases, and 14 bases lay between the germline ends. The CDR3: CASSTLRRENEQFF. The CDR3 coding sequence is TGTGCCAGTAGTACCCTTCGCAGGGAGAATGAGCAGTTCTTC.

The chain joins TRBV2 to TRBJ2-7; D may be TRBD1 (6 bases). Germline V gene data show CDR1 as SNHLY and CDR2 as FYNNEI. The length of the CDR3 is 16 residues. Trimming left V 1 base short and J 4 bases short, with 17 bases between. The CDR3: CASSEGVGANVYEQYF. As DNA, the CDR3 is TGTGCCAGCAGTGAAGGCGTGGGGGCTAATGTTTACGAGCAGTACTTC.

At least ten counts were recorded for this clonotype. The chain combines TRBV12-3 or TRBV12-4 with TRBJ2-3, with D possibly being TRBD1 (5 bases). CDR3 length: 11 amino acids. V was clipped by 7 bases and J by 10 bases, with 12 bases between them. The CDR3 reads CASTLEGAQYF. CDR3 nucleotide sequence: TGTGCCAGCACCCTGGAAGGGGCGCAGTATTTT.

This clonotype appeared many times. The rearrangement links TRBV28 to TRBJ2-7; a possible D gene is TRBD2 (6 bases). The CDR3 runs 13 residues. Trimming stripped 8 bases from V and 3 bases from J, with 14 bases between. Germline loops: CDR1 MDHEN, CDR2 SYDVKM. The chain's CDR3 is CASGPGGLYEQYF. CDR3 sequence (DNA): TGTGCCAGCGGGCCCGGAGGGCTCTACGAGCAGTACTTC.

This clonotype has only a few counts. V is TRBV3-1 and J is TRBJ2-1, with 11 bases matching TRBD2. The CDR3 runs 19 residues. V gave up 2 bases and J gave up 7 bases; unmatched junction bases: 16. The V gene's germline CDR1 is LGHDT and CDR2 YNNKEL (reference sequence). The CDR3 loop is CASSQTGGLISGGANEQFF. The CDR3 bases are TGTGCCAGCAGCCAAACAGGGGGCTTAATTAGCGGGGGGGCAAATGAGCAGTTCTTC.

The CDR3 DNA reads as TGTGCCAGTAGCGGAGAAGGGGCGGATCAAGAGACCCAGTACTTC. Translation gives CASSGEGADQETQYF. The chain uses TRBV19 and TRBJ2-5; possible D gene TRBD1, 5 bases. The germline V gene has CDR1 LNHDA and CDR2 SQIVND (reference sequence). This CDR3 comprises 15 residues. V was cut by 6 bases and J by 2 bases, with 16 bases left in between. Complete variable domain (other parts from reference TRBV19 and TRBJ2-5): DGGITQSPKYLFRKEGQNVTLSCEQNLNHDAMYWYRQDPGQGLRLIYYSQIVNDFQKGDIAEGYSVSREKKESFPLTVTSAQKNPTAFYLCASSGEGADQETQYFGPGTRLLVL.